The T cell receptor beta chain under discussion was sequenced for a study of metastatic and nonmetastatic thyroid tumors (dated by TCRdb to the early 2020s). Regarding the study in general: Repertoires were compared across peripheral blood and tumor or nodule tissue samples from malignant and benign thyroid patients. On the study overall, not on this receptor specifically: In both blood and tumor samples, TCR beta diversity was reported to be significantly higher in malignant tumors than in benign nodules.

Reading from cysteine to phenylalanine, the CDR3 counts 14 amino acids. Just CDR3 DNA is preserved here, 42 bases in frame from base 1. CDR1 and CDR2, looked up from the germline V gene, are SGDLS and YYNGEE. Regarding this clone: This receptor's antigen is unknown. One end of the junction is discordant with germline, which a read error may explain.

No treatment had been received by any patient before thyroid surgery. The study retrospectively analysed patient clinical samples collected from the early 2010s to the late 2010s using T-cell receptor beta sequencing. The library was generated by PCR. Sequencing relied on an Illumina HiSeq 4000. High-throughput sequencing was used to profile the TCR beta-chain CDR3 region of each patient. For the original study's pipeline: A classifier to discriminate distant-metastatic papillary thyroid cancer patients was built from CDR3 differences across clinicopathological groups. To measure repertoire diversity the researchers used the Shannon index, while the Morisita-Horn index served to gauge how similar the tumor and blood repertoires were. TCRdb reworked the public reads: Q25 trimming with fastp, MiXCR clone assembly, productive beta chains retained. TCRdb assigned the V and J calls; the authors' analysis was not used. Across this sample there are tens of thousands of clones, with 14% to 15% seen only once. The ten largest make up about 14% of the sample.

The sequence derives from a female donor with papillary thyroid cancer or a benign thyroid nodule (not recorded which). Some clones in this sample may be carry-over from other donors' samples. Sequenced: tumor tissue. Recombination linked TRBV9 to TRBJ2-1; the D gene is perhaps TRBD2, on 5 matching bases. This receptor has the CDR3 CASSVVGDDKEQFF. The DNA sequence is as follows: TGTGCCAGCAGCGTAGTCGGGGATGACAAGGAGCAGTTCTTC.